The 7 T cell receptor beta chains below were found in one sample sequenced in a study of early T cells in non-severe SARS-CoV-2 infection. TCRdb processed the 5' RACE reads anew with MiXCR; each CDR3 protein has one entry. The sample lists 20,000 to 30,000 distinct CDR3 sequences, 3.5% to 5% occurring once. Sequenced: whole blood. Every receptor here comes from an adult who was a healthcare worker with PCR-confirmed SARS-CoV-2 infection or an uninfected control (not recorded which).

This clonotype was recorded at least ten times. CDR3 DNA sequence: TGTGCCAGTACTAGCCGGGACAATCAGCCCCAGCATTTT. It is translated as CASTSRDNQPQHF. The chain links TRBV19 to TRBJ1-5; D is unclear. The CDR3 is 13 amino acids. Per the germline V gene, CDR1 is LNHDA and CDR2 is SQIVND (reference sequence). Trimming pared 7 bases from V and 3 bases from J, leaving 10 bases between.

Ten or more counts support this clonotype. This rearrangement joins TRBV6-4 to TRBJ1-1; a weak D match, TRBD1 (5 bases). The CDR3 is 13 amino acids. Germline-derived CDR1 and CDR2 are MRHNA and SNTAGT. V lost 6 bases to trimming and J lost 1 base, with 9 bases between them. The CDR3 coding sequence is TGTGCCAGCAGGGACAATTCGAACACTGAAGCTTTCTTT. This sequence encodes CASRDNSNTEAFF.

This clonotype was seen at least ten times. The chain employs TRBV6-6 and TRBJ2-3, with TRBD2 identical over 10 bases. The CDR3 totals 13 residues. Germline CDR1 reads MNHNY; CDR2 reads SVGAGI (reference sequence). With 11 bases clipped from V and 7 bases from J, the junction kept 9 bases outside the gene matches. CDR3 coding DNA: TGTGCCGTCGGGGGTAGCGGGGGGTATACGCAGTATTTT. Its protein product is CAVGGSGGYTQYF.

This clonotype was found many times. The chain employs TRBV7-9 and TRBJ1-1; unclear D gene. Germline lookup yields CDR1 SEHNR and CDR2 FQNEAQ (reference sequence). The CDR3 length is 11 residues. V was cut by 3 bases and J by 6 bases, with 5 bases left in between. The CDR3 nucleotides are TGTGCCAGCAGCTTCGCTCCTGAAGCTTTCTTT. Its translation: CASSFAPEAFF.

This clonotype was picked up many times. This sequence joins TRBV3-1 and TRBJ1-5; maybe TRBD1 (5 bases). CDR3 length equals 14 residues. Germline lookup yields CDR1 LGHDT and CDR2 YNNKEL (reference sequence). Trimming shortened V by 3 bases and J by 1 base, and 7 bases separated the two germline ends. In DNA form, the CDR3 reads TGTGCCAGCAGCCAGGGACTGAGCAATCAGCCCCAGCATTTT. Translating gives CASSQGLSNQPQHF.

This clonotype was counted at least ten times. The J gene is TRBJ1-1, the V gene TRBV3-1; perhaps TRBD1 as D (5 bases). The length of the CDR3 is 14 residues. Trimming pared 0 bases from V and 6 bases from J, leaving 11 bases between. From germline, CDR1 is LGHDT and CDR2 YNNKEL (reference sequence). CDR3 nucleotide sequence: TGTGCCAGCAGCCAAGATTCCAGGGTGGCTGAAGCTTTCTTT. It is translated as CASSQDSRVAEAFF.

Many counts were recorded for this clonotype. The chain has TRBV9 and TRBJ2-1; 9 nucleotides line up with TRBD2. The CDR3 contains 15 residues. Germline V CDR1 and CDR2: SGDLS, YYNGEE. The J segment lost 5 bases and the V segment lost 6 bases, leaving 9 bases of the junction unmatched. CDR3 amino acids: CASTRGTSPNNEQFF. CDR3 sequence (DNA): TGTGCCAGCACCCGTGGGACTAGCCCCAACAATGAGCAGTTCTTC.